The T cell receptor (beta chain) described here comes from a study of T cells in Graves' hyperthyroidism and ophthalmopathy. Study-level findings and limits: From stable hyperthyroidism, ophthalmopathy was separated by a 13 V-J model. Blood held most thyroid clonotypes expanded above 0.001 frequency.

V was clipped by 6 bases and J by 4 bases; unmatched bases: 7. From germline, CDR1 is ENHRY and CDR2 SYGVKD. This CDR3 is built from 14 residues. The investigators amplified TCR beta CDR3 regions from RNA transcripts. TCR CDR3 underwent first-round RT-PCR with the HTBI primer set. From the multiplex PCR reads, TCRdb called clonotypes with MiXCR, one entry per CDR3 protein. The sample has about 700,000 distinct CDR3 sequences; 12% to 15% are singletons. Note on this clonotype: Its target is not known.

Clinical symptoms, serum thyroxine, TRAb, thyroid ultrasound and orbital computed tomography established diagnosis. This receptor was identified in a woman in her late teens or twenties with Graves' hyperthyroidism. The chain employs TRBV10-3 and TRBJ2-5; 8 positions agree with TRBD1. Sequencing was performed on blood. CDR3 residues: CAIREPDRAETQYF. The DNA of the CDR3 is TGTGCCATCAGGGAACCGGACAGGGCAGAGACCCAGTACTTC.